The 31 T cell receptor beta chains in this list originate from one sample, sequenced in a study of response to subunit inactivated influenza vaccine. TCRdb called the RT-PCR reads again in MiXCR, with one record for every CDR3 protein. In the table there are 700,000 to 800,000 distinct CDR3 sequences, approximately 17% of which are singletons. Sequenced material: PBMCs from blood, taken around 5 days after vaccination. The receptors originated from a man between 50 and 59 years old who received an inactivated influenza vaccine.

For this clonotype: At one end the junction does not follow the germline gene, possibly because of a read error. V gene TRBV6-7 combines with J gene TRBJ2-3; a possible D gene is TRBD2 (6 bases). TRBV6-7 is annotated as an ORF whose role is uncertain. The length of the CDR3 is 16 residues. The CDR3 reads CASTLPIAELGDTQFF. The CDR3 nucleotides are TGTGCCAGCACCCTACCGATAGCGGAACTCGGGGATACGCAGTTTTTT.

The chain combines TRBV7-9 with TRBJ2-5; no firm D call. This CDR3 contains 12 residues. Germline loops: CDR1 SEHNR, CDR2 FQNEAQ (reference sequence). V was shortened by 5 bases and J by 5 bases, with 9 bases between the two germline ends. The CDR3 DNA reads as TGTGCCAGCAGCGACACGGCGGAGACCCAGTACTTC. This encodes CASSDTAETQYF.

V and J are TRBV7-9 and TRBJ1-2; D is possibly TRBD1 (6 bases). Germline CDR1 reads SEHNR; CDR2 reads FQNEAQ (reference sequence). The CDR3 contains 12 residues. The V gene lost 5 bases and the J gene lost 8 bases, with 12 bases spanning the gap. CDR3 sequence: CASSADQGGYTF. DNA for the CDR3: TGTGCCAGCAGCGCGGACCAGGGGGGCTACACCTTC.

The chain recombines TRBV4-3 with TRBJ1-1, with D maybe TRBD1 (5 bases). The CDR3 contains 14 residues. Trimming pared 3 bases from V and 5 bases from J, leaving 13 bases between. In germline, CDR1 is LGHNA, CDR2 YSLEER. The CDR3 loop is CASSQGLGGTEAFF. As DNA, the CDR3 is TGCGCCAGCAGCCAGGGACTCGGAGGGACTGAAGCTTTCTTT.

This clonotype was observed a handful of times. This rearrangement joins TRBV28 to TRBJ2-1; D is tentatively TRBD1 or TRBD2 (6 bases each). The germline gives CDR1 MDHEN, CDR2 SYDVKM. This CDR3 region has 12 residues. The chain's CDR3 is CAVEGAYNEQFF. For the CDR3, the DNA is TGTGCTGTGGAGGGGGCCTACAATGAGCAGTTCTTC.

This clonotype was found many times. The chain uses TRBV11-1 and TRBJ2-1, with 15 bases that match TRBD2. The V segment lost 3 bases and the J segment 0 bases; nucleotides outside the gene matches: 3. Germline values: CDR1 SGHAT, CDR2 FQDESV (reference sequence). The CDR3 runs 18 residues. Here the CDR3 reads CASSFGLAGGGSYNEQFF. In DNA form, the CDR3 reads TGTGCCAGCAGCTTTGGACTAGCGGGGGGGGGCTCCTACAATGAGCAGTTCTTC.

In this sample, this clonotype turned up a few times. The chain combines TRBV10-3 with TRBJ2-7; 11 bases map to TRBD1. The ends lost 4 bases at V and 2 bases at J; junction bases unmatched: 10. Germline loops: CDR1 ENHRY, CDR2 SYGVKD. CDR3 length: 17 amino acids. CDR3 DNA: TGTGCCATCAGTGGGCCCGGCCGGGACAGGGGGACCTACGAGCAGTACTTC. Translated: CAISGPGRDRGTYEQYF.

The genes are TRBV6-2 or TRBV6-3 and TRBJ2-7; 7 bases are a match to TRBD2. V lost 4 bases to trimming and J lost 3 bases; unmatched junction nucleotides: 12. This CDR3 has 16 amino acids. The germline CDR1 and CDR2 sequences are MNHEY and SVGEGT. This chain's CDR3 is CASSWGPAGAGYEQYF. The CDR3 DNA is TGTGCCAGCAGTTGGGGCCCGGCGGGAGCTGGCTACGAGCAGTACTTC.

The chain joins TRBV28 to TRBJ2-7, with TRBD2 matching over 8 bases. Germline values: CDR1 MDHEN, CDR2 SYDVKM. After removal of 2 bases from V and 0 bases from J, the junction contained 9 bases not matched to a gene. The CDR3 sequence is 17 residues long. CDR3 bases: TGTGCCAGCAGTTTAGTAGGACTAGCAGAAAACTCCTACGAGCAGTACTTC. Its translation: CASSLVGLAENSYEQYF.

This clonotype was picked up a small number of times. Here the CDR3 DNA reads TGCAGTGCCGCGGACGAGGACATTCAGTACTTC. Protein sequence: CSAADEDIQYF. V gene TRBV20-1 combines with J gene TRBJ2-4; D gene uncertain. This CDR3 is 11 amino acids long. V was pared by 6 bases and J by 8 bases, with 11 bases between. Germline CDR1 is DFQATT and CDR2 is SNEGSKA (reference sequence).

As to this clonotype: Its ends do not fully match the called genes, so a read error is possible. The chain joins TRBV20-1 to TRBJ2-7, with 8 nucleotides matching TRBD1. CDR3 length: 14 residues. Per the germline V gene, CDR1 is DFQATT and CDR2 is SNEGSKA (reference sequence). CDR3 in amino acids: CRARGTGFAYEQYF. The CDR3 DNA reads TGCAGAGCTAGGGGGACAGGCTTTGCCTACGAGCAGTACTTC.

V usage is TRBV10-3 and J usage is TRBJ1-4; D remains unclear. Germline V CDR1 and CDR2: ENHRY, SYGVKD. This CDR3 has 13 amino acids. V was trimmed by 6 bases and J by 8 bases, leaving 13 bases between them. CDR3: CAIRTEGGEKLFF. The CDR3 region has the DNA TGTGCCATCAGGACGGAGGGAGGCGAAAAACTGTTTTTT.

This chain uses TRBV4-3 with TRBJ2-2; 7 positions match TRBD1. The junction had 13 bases not matched to a gene; V was cut back by 0 bases and J by 6 bases. Germline lookup yields CDR1 LGHNA and CDR2 YSLEER. The CDR3 covers 18 residues. The CDR3 here is CASSQEGLSTGSAGELFF. The DNA of the CDR3 is TGCGCCAGCAGCCAAGAGGGATTATCGACAGGGAGCGCCGGGGAGCTGTTTTTT.

The J gene is TRBJ2-1, the V gene TRBV18; TRBD2 aligns across 11 bases. The CDR3 spans 16 residues. V gave up 5 bases and J gave up 2 bases; unmatched junction bases: 5. Germline CDR1 is KGHSH and CDR2 is LQKENI. Here the CDR3 reads CASSTLAGVTYNEQFF. DNA of the CDR3: TGTGCCAGCTCAACACTAGCGGGGGTTACCTACAATGAGCAGTTCTTC. Full variable domain (missing parts from reference TRBV18 and TRBJ2-1): NAGVMQNPRHLVRRRGQEARLRCSPMKGHSHVYWYRQLPEEGLKFMVYLQKENIIDESGMPKERFSAEFPKEGPSILRIQQVVRGDSAAYFCASSTLAGVTYNEQFFGPGTRLTVL.

V and J are TRBV7-2 and TRBJ2-1; 8 nucleotides agree with TRBD2. J was trimmed by 2 bases and V by 5 bases; bases with no gene match: 8. This CDR3 spans 16 amino acids. Germline V CDR1 and CDR2: SGHTA, FQGNSA. The CDR3 bases are TGTGCCAGCAGCCCTCAAGTCGGGGGGGCCTACAATGAGCAGTTCTTC. This gives the protein CASSPQVGGAYNEQFF.

This clonotype was seen a few times. In DNA form, the CDR3 reads TGCAGCGTTCGTTGGGCGGGACAGGGGTACGAGCAGTACTTC. It translates to CSVRWAGQGYEQYF. J is TRBJ2-7 and V is TRBV29-1; TRBD1 aligns across 10 bases. Germline CDR1 and CDR2: SQVTM and ANQGSEA. The CDR3 runs 14 residues. Losses at the gene ends were 5 bases for V and 4 bases for J; bases not matched to a gene: 8.

This chain connects TRBV5-4 to TRBJ2-5; TRBD2 matches at 7 bases. The germline V gene encodes CDR1 SGHNT and CDR2 YYREEE (reference sequence). The CDR3 loop spans 16 amino acids. V was pared by 4 bases and J by 3 bases, with 12 bases of the junction left unmatched. The CDR3 loop is CASSPGHGGSEETQYF. CDR3 bases: TGTGCCAGCAGCCCAGGGCATGGCGGGAGCGAAGAGACCCAGTACTTC.

Only a few counts were recorded for this clonotype. This chain joins TRBV6-2 or TRBV6-3 and TRBJ2-6, with no clear D. Germline V gene data show CDR1 as MNHEY and CDR2 as SVGEGT. Trimming pared 5 bases from V and 1 base from J, leaving 6 bases between. The CDR3 runs 14 residues. CDR3 protein: CASSRTSGANVLTF. Here the CDR3 DNA reads TGTGCCAGCAGTCGGACGTCTGGGGCCAACGTCCTGACTTTC.

This CDR3 is CSARDGAGYEQYF. The DNA of the CDR3 is TGCAGTGCTAGAGATGGGGCAGGCTACGAGCAGTACTTC. The chain is built from TRBV20-1 and TRBJ2-7; possibly TRBD1 for D (5 bases). The CDR3 contains 13 residues. Germline V gene data show CDR1 as DFQATT and CDR2 as SNEGSKA (reference sequence). Trimming stripped 0 bases from V and 3 bases from J, with 9 bases between.

The sample holds one count of this clonotype. The rearrangement joins TRBV15 to TRBJ2-7; 7 nucleotides line up with TRBD1. V lost 2 bases to trimming and J lost 2 bases; unmatched junction nucleotides: 15. Germline V gene lookup returns CDR1 LNHNV and CDR2 YYDKDF (reference sequence). The CDR3 contains 18 residues. CDR3 protein: CATSRSNLGTASTYEQYF. The CDR3 DNA sequence: TGTGCCACCAGCAGATCAAACCTAGGGACAGCGTCCACCTACGAGCAGTACTTC.

The chain couples TRBV15 to TRBJ2-2, with no clear D. The CDR3 totals 14 residues. V dropped 0 bases and J dropped 3 bases, with 5 bases sitting between them. The germline gives CDR1 LNHNV, CDR2 YYDKDF (reference sequence). For the CDR3, the DNA is TGTGCCACCAGCAGAGACCCTGACACCGGGGAGCTGTTTTTT. It specifies CATSRDPDTGELFF.

The chain carries TRBV4-1 and TRBJ2-3; TRBD1 might be the D (6 bases). Trimming pared 0 bases from V and 5 bases from J, leaving 12 bases between. CDR3 length: 15 residues. CDR1 and CDR2 (germline): MGHRA, YSYEKL. CDR3 in DNA: TGCGCCAGCAGCCAAGACGGACAGAGGAAAGATACGCAGTATTTT. Residues: CASSQDGQRKDTQYF.

This clonotype was detected only a few times. For the CDR3, the DNA is TGTGCCAGCAGCGCTAAACAAAGCGGGAGTAGTGAGCAGTTCTTC. Amino acid sequence: CASSAKQSGSSEQFF. This rearrangement joins TRBV9 to TRBJ2-1; 8 bases fit TRBD2. Germline assignment: CDR1 SGDLS and CDR2 YYNGEE. CDR3 length: 15 amino acids. The V segment lost 3 bases and the J segment 9 bases; nucleotides outside the gene matches: 11.

The rearrangement uses TRBV7-9 and TRBJ2-7, with D perhaps matching TRBD2 (5 bases). This CDR3 is built from 14 residues. CDR1 SEHNR and CDR2 FQNEAQ come from the germline V gene (reference sequence). Trimming removed 2 bases at V and 2 bases at J, with 10 bases between. CDR3 region: CASSLNAGTYEQYF. The CDR3 DNA is TGTGCCAGCAGCTTAAATGCGGGCACCTACGAGCAGTACTTC.

Ten or more counts support this clonotype. The chain couples TRBV3-1 to TRBJ2-5; 8 positions agree with TRBD2. This CDR3 contains 15 residues. Germline trimming cut 3 bases from V and 1 base from J; bases unmatched to any gene: 4. CDR1 is LGHDT, CDR2 YNNKEL, per germline (reference sequence). CDR3 residues: CASSQVGLAQETQYF. The DNA for the CDR3 is TGTGCCAGCAGCCAGGTCGGACTAGCCCAAGAGACCCAGTACTTC.

This clonotype was found many times. The chain links TRBV20-1 to TRBJ1-1; maybe TRBD1 (5 bases). This CDR3 has 12 residues. In germline, CDR1 is DFQATT, CDR2 SNEGSKA (reference sequence). V gave up 7 bases and J gave up 4 bases, with 13 bases separating them. The CDR3: CSVSERGTEAFF. CDR3 DNA: TGCAGTGTGTCGGAAAGGGGCACTGAAGCTTTCTTT.

The CDR3 region is CASSRGQDEQYF. The CDR3 bases are TGTGCCAGCAGCCGGGGACAGGACGAGCAGTACTTC. The V gene is TRBV6-2 or TRBV6-3, the J gene TRBJ2-7; TRBD1 matches at 8 bases. V was clipped by 6 bases and J by 5 bases; unmatched bases: 3. CDR3 length: 12 residues. Looked up from germline, CDR1 is MNHEY and CDR2 is SVGEGT.

The V gene is TRBV10-3, the J gene TRBJ2-2; D is possibly TRBD1 (6 bases). The CDR3 has 14 amino acids. Germline assignment: CDR1 ENHRY and CDR2 SYGVKD. The V and J ends lost 6 bases and 7 bases respectively, with 15 bases between them. This CDR3 reads CAIRSDRSGGELFF. CDR3 sequence (DNA): TGTGCCATCAGATCCGACAGGTCCGGCGGGGAGCTGTTTTTT.

In its sample, this clonotype was seen a few times. The gene calls are TRBV7-9 and TRBJ2-7; D is undetermined. Germline values: CDR1 SEHNR, CDR2 FQNEAQ (reference sequence). The CDR3 runs to 13 residues. The V gene lost 2 bases and the J gene lost 3 bases, with 8 bases spanning the gap. The CDR3 DNA reads TGTGCCAGCAGCTTACCGGGCCTCTACGAGCAGTACTTC. Its translation: CASSLPGLYEQYF. Together with reference TRBV7-9 and TRBJ2-7, the CDR3 gives the full variable domain: DTGVSQNPRHKITKRGQNVTFRCDPISEHNRLYWYRQTLGQGPEFLTYFQNEAQLEKSRLLSDRFSAERPKGSFSTLEIQRTEQGDSAMYLCASSLPGLYEQYFGPGTRLTVT.

This clonotype was seen repeatedly, ten times or more. The rearrangement links TRBV5-1 to TRBJ2-7; 10 positions match TRBD2. The CDR3 is made up of 16 amino acids. Germline V lookup: CDR1 SGHRS, CDR2 YFSETQ. After removal of 2 bases from V and 0 bases from J, the junction contained 5 bases not matched to a gene. CDR3 loop: CASSLSSGGISYEQYF. The CDR3 DNA is TGCGCCAGCAGCTTATCTAGCGGGGGAATCTCCTACGAGCAGTACTTC. Full variable domain (rest looked up from reference TRBV5-1 and TRBJ2-7): KAGVTQTPRYLIKTRGQQVTLSCSPISGHRSVSWYQQTPGQGLQFLFEYFSETQRNKGNFPGRFSGRQFSNSRSEMNVSTLELGDSALYLCASSLSSGGISYEQYFGPGTRLTVT.

In its sample, this clonotype was seen a few times. This chain links TRBV12-3 or TRBV12-4 with TRBJ2-1; 8 positions agree with TRBD2. The V gene end was trimmed by 2 bases and the J gene end by 5 bases; junction bases not matched to a gene: 5. The CDR3 covers 15 residues. CDR3 amino acids: CASSLTGGSHNEQFF. CDR3 sequence (DNA): TGTGCCAGCAGTTTAACGGGAGGGAGTCACAATGAGCAGTTCTTC.